This TCR beta chain was captured by sequencing in a study of T-cell reconstitution after alpha-beta-depleted transplantation in children. Overall study results and limits: About two months after transplant, alpha-beta T cells reportedly came from several hundred expanded graft clones. Newly produced T cells mostly provided counts and TCRbeta diversity after one year, as hyperexpanded clones declined.

This sample's TCRbeta library carried unique molecular identifier barcodes. TCRdb redid the calling of the PCR reads with MiXCR, one entry per CDR3 protein. The table records 250,000 to 300,000 distinct CDR3 sequences, 7.5% to 9% of them present only once. The CDR3 is 16 amino acids. V gave up 1 base and J gave up 4 bases, with 13 bases separating them. Germline V gene lookup returns CDR1 LGHDT and CDR2 YNNKEL (reference sequence). Worth noting for this clonotype: Its antigen is unidentified.

The rearrangement links TRBV3-1 to TRBJ2-2; maybe TRBD1 (5 bases). The clonotype originates from a female patient between 2 and 15 years old who had a stem cell transplant for Fanconi anemia, so the T cells may come from the graft donor. The sample consisted of peripheral blood, taken 360 days after TCRalphabeta/CD19-depleted stem cell transplant. CDR3 nucleotides: TGTGCCAGCAGCCAAGCGACAGTCCCGGGCACCGGGGAGCTGTTTTTT. It specifies CASSQATVPGTGELFF.